Included here is one T cell receptor (beta chain) sequence, with context. The sample belongs to a study of shared clonotypes between healthy human individuals. CD4+ cell separation produced CD45RA+ naive and CD45RA-negative memory subsets. Libraries were prepared by immunoSEQ multiplex PCR; TCRdb keeps only in-frame clonotypes and omits some of them. The data show fewer than 850,000 clones, with around 72% seen just once and 1.8% held by the top ten. Trimming took 0 bases from V and 4 from J; bases not matched to a gene: 3. The CDR3 is made up of 16 amino acids. The germline V gene encodes CDR1 PRHDT and CDR2 FYEKMQ (reference sequence).

The TCR originated in a woman in her 30s in good health. J is TRBJ2-3 and V is TRBV13; the match to TRBD2 covers 11 bases. What was sequenced was memory CD4+ T cells sorted from blood. This sample's subset: CD45RA-negative fraction. The CDR3 is CASSLGRGLAADTQYF. The CDR3 DNA reads TGTGCCAGCAGCTTAGGTCGGGGACTAGCGGCAGATACGCAGTATTTT.